This T cell receptor beta chain emerged from a study of cytomegalovirus exposure and HLA in healthy donors. Study-level background: The study's early data release held some 85 million unique TCRs from HLA-typed donors.

13 Jbeta primers and 60 Vbeta primers were used for the PCR. Method: immunoSEQ multiplex PCR; TCRdb's copy keeps in-frame clones and lacks some. This table holds about 190,000 clones, 80% to 85% found once. Germline-derived CDR1 and CDR2 are SGHRS and YFSETQ. V gave up 0 bases and J gave up 5 bases, with 11 bases separating them. The CDR3 loop spans 14 amino acids. On this clone: The antigen is undetermined.

Study-level findings and limits: Immune exposure data for these donors was limited to CMV serostatus. Later on, an analysis tied 15,000 to 20,000 TCR beta sequences to HLA alleles at 0.05 false discovery rate. The study dropped some indistinguishable V segments, TRBV6-2 and TRBV6-3 among them.

Sequences were obtained from PBMCs. The V and J genes are TRBV5-1 and TRBJ1-1; no clear D gene. This sequence originates from a boy younger than 18 in good health and CMV-seronegative. DNA of the CDR3: TGCGCCAGCAGCTTGGCCCCGGGTGCAACTGAAGCTTTCTTT. This translates into CASSLAPGATEAFF.